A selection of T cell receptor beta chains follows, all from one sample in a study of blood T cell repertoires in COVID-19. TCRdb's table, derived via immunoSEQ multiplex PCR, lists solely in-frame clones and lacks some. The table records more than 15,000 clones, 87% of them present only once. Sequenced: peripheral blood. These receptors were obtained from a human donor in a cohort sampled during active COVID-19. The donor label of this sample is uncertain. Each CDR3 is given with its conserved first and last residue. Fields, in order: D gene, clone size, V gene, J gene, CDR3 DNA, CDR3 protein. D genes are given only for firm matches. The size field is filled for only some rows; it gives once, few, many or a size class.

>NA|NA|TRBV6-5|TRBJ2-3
TGTGCCAGCAGTTTGGCGGGAACAGATACGCAGTATTTT
CASSLAGTDTQYF
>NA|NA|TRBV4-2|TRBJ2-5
TGTGCCAGCAGCCTGTGGGCGGGTCAAGAGACCCAGTACTTC
CASSLWAGQETQYF
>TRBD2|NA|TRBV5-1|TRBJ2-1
TGCGCCAGCAGCCCAGGGACTAGCGGCAACAATGAGCAGTTCTTC
CASSPGTSGNNEQFF
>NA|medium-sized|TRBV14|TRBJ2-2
TGTGCCAGCAGCCAAGACAACCTCTACGGGGAGCTGTTTTTT
CASSQDNLYGELFF
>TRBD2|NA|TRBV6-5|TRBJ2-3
TGTGCCAGCAGTTACTCTAGCGGGATTGGCACAGATACGCAGTATTTT
CASSYSSGIGTDTQYF
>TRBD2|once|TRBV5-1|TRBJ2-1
TGCGCCAGCAGCTTGGGGGCCGGGACTAGCTACAATGAGCAGTTCTTC
CASSLGAGTSYNEQFF
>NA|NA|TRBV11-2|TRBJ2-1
TGTGCCAGCAGCCAAGGGCTTGCTAGCAGTTACAATGAGCAGTTCTTC
CASSQGLASSYNEQFF
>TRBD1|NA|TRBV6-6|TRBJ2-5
TGTGCCAGCAGTTACGGGACAGTTCAAGAGACCCAGTACTTC
CASSYGTVQETQYF
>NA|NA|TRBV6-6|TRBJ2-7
TGTGCCAGCAGTTCCACGGGGGATCTTACCTACGAGCAGTACTTC
CASSSTGDLTYEQYF
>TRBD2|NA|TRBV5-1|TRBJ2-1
TGCGCCAGCAGCTTGGATCAGCGGGAATACAATGAGCAGTTCTTC
CASSLDQREYNEQFF
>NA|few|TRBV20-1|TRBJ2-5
TGCAGTGCTAGTGCTAGTTGGAAAGAGACCCAGTACTTC
CSASASWKETQYF
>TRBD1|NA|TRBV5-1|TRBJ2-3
TGCGCCAGCAGCCAGGGGGACACGCAGTATTTT
CASSQGDTQYF
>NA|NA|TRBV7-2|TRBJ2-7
TGTGCCAGCAGCTTGAACAGGCCCTACGAGCAGTACTTC
CASSLNRPYEQYF
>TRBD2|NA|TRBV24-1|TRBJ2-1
TGTGCCACCAGTGACCAGCGGGAGGACTCCTACAATGAGCAGTTCTTC
CATSDQREDSYNEQFF
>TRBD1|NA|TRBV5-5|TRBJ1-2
TGTGCCAGCAGCCCTCCTCAGACAGGGCCCTCTGGCTACACCTTC
CASSPPQTGPSGYTF
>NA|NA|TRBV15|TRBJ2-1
TGTGCCACCAGCAGAGATCAGCCCGGGTACGAGCAGTTCTTC
CATSRDQPGYEQFF
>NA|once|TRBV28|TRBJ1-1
TGTGCCAGCAGGACTTTCCGGGTCGAGAACACTGAAGCTTTCTTT
CASRTFRVENTEAFF
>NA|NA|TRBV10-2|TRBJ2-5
TGCGCCAGCGGGAGCCAGCAAGAGACCCAGTACTTC
CASGSQQETQYF
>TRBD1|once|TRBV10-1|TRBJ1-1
TGCGCCAGCAGTAGGCAACAGGGGGCCGACACTGAAGCTTTCTTT
CASSRQQGADTEAFF
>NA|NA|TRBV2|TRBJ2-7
TGTGCCAGCAGCGAGGGGGGAGGGCCCCCCTACGAGCAGTACTTC
CASSEGGGPPYEQYF